The 10 T cell receptor beta chains in this list originate from one sample, sequenced in a study of blood T cell repertoires in COVID-19. Method: immunoSEQ multiplex PCR; TCRdb's copy keeps in-frame clones and lacks some. Of over 65,000 clones listed, about four fifths are singletons. The sequencing input was peripheral blood. These receptor sequences come from an elderly man with acute or convalescent COVID-19.

This sequence joins TRBV4-3 and TRBJ2-1, with D possibly being TRBD2 (6 bases). This CDR3 region has 17 residues. In germline, CDR1 is LGHNA, CDR2 YSLEER. V lost 2 bases and J lost 3, with 17 bases in between. The CDR3 DNA sequence: TGCGCCAGCAGCCAATATTCCGCGGGGTCCGACTACAATGAGCAGTTCTTC. Translation gives CASSQYSAGSDYNEQFF.

This sequence joins TRBV5-1 and TRBJ2-6; 8 nucleotides agree with TRBD1. The germline CDR1 and CDR2 sequences are SGHRS and YFSETQ. CDR3 length: 18 residues. V dropped 4 bases and J dropped 0; count of bases not matched to a gene: 9. CDR3 sequence reads: CASSLTGTGYSGANVLTF. The CDR3, as DNA: TGCGCCAGCAGCCTAACCGGGACAGGTTACTCTGGGGCCAACGTCCTGACTTTC.

The chain combines TRBV7-3 with TRBJ2-5, with D unclear. This CDR3 comprises 14 residues. V shed 5 bases and J shed 0 bases, with 10 bases lying between them. Germline assignment: CDR1 SGHTA and CDR2 FQGTGA. The CDR3 loop reads CASSLYSYQETQYF. In nucleotides, the CDR3 is TGTGCCAGCAGCCTCTATTCGTACCAAGAGACCCAGTACTTC.

The chain recombines TRBV5-1 with TRBJ2-1, with 13 bases matching TRBD2. Germline trimming cut 4 bases from V and 8 bases from J; bases unmatched to any gene: 6. Germline V gene data show CDR1 as SGHRS and CDR2 as YFSETQ. This CDR3 is 15 amino acids long. This CDR3 is CASSLRTSGSDEQFF. The CDR3 bases are TGCGCCAGCAGCCTAAGGACTAGCGGGAGCGATGAGCAGTTCTTC.

The V gene is TRBV19, the J gene TRBJ2-1, with D possibly being TRBD1 (5 bases). With 6 bases removed from V and 8 bases from J, the gap between germline ends came to 17 bases. CDR3 length: 14 residues. Germline-derived CDR1 and CDR2 are LNHDA and SQIVND (reference sequence). The CDR3, as DNA: TGTGCCAGTAGACCTAGGCAGGGTTTGGATGAGCAGTTCTTC. This codes for CASRPRQGLDEQFF.

V is TRBV5-4 and J is TRBJ2-1; 12 nucleotides line up with TRBD1. CDR3 size: 14 residues. The ends lost 4 bases at V and 7 bases at J; junction bases unmatched: 3. CDR1 and CDR2 from the germline V gene are SGHNT and YYREEE (reference sequence). The CDR3 loop reads CASSRDRGQNEQFF. The CDR3 nucleotides read TGTGCCAGCAGCCGGGACAGGGGGCAAAATGAGCAGTTCTTC.

This chain connects TRBV6-1 to TRBJ1-6, with D possibly matching TRBD1 (6 bases). Per the germline V gene, CDR1 is MNHNS and CDR2 is SASEGT. V dropped 7 bases and J dropped 9 bases, with 16 bases sitting between them. The CDR3 length is 14 residues. As DNA, the CDR3 is TGTGCCAGCACCCCCGAGCGGGGGCTTTCACCCCTCCACTTT. Its translation: CASTPERGLSPLHF.

The V gene is TRBV19, the J gene TRBJ1-3; 7 nucleotides align to TRBD1. V shed 4 bases and J 2 bases; nucleotides not matched to a gene: 5. Germline V CDR1 and CDR2: LNHDA, SQIVND (reference sequence). The CDR3 has 15 residues. The CDR3 nucleotides read TGTGCCAGTAGTAGAAGGGGGCAAGCTGGAAACACCATATATTTT. As protein: CASSRRGQAGNTIYF. Looking up the rest from reference TRBV19 and TRBJ1-3 gives the full variable domain: DGGITQSPKYLFRKEGQNVTLSCEQNLNHDAMYWYRQDPGQGLRLIYYSQIVNDFQKGDIAEGYSVSREKKESFPLTVTSAQKNPTAFYLCASSRRGQAGNTIYFGEGSWLTVV.

The chain links TRBV5-1 to TRBJ2-6, with a possible D match to TRBD2 (5 bases). This CDR3 spans 15 amino acids. Deletions cut 0 bases from V and 4 bases from J, with 8 bases between. Germline assignment: CDR1 SGHRS and CDR2 YFSETQ. The CDR3 sequence is CASSLGETGANVLTF. In nucleotides, the CDR3 is TGCGCCAGCAGCTTGGGGGAGACAGGGGCCAACGTCCTGACTTTC.

The chain combines TRBV27 with TRBJ2-5; D perhaps matches TRBD2 (6 bases). Trimming stripped 8 bases from V and 7 bases from J, with 17 bases between. Germline V gene sequence: CDR1 MNHEY, CDR2 SMNVEV (reference sequence). CDR3 length: 13 amino acids. This CDR3 reads CASRGTSSGTQYF. In DNA, the CDR3 is TGTGCCAGCCGAGGGACTTCTTCGGGGACCCAGTACTTC.